A single sample gave rise to the 22 T cell receptor beta chains below, sequenced in a study of shared clonotypes between healthy human individuals. Libraries were prepared by immunoSEQ multiplex PCR; TCRdb keeps only in-frame clonotypes and omits some of them. In the table there are about 610,000 clones, around 97% of which are singletons. The sequenced sample was naive CD4+ T cells sorted from blood. Subset specified: CD45RA+ positively selected. These receptors all come from a woman under 40 in good health.

This clone was detected once. V gene TRBV6-5 combines with J gene TRBJ1-2; perhaps TRBD1 as D (5 bases). The CDR3 is 15 residues long. The V gene's germline CDR1 is MNHEY and CDR2 SVGAGI. Trimming cost V 0 bases and J 5 bases, with 13 bases left between them. CDR3 sequence (DNA): TGTGCCAGCAGTTACTCAGACAGCCCGGGGTATGGCTACACCTTC. The encoded protein is CASSYSDSPGYGYTF.

The chain links TRBV28 to TRBJ2-7; D might be TRBD2 (7 bases). This CDR3 is built from 15 residues. The V end was cut by 7 bases, the J end by 4 bases, with 20 bases between. From germline, CDR1 is MDHEN and CDR2 SYDVKM. The CDR3 region is CASTPPRGAGYEQYF. The CDR3 nucleotides read TGTGCCAGCACTCCTCCCCGGGGGGCTGGGTACGAGCAGTACTTC.

This rearrangement joins TRBV28 to TRBJ1-1; D is undetermined. The CDR3 totals 14 residues. CDR1 and CDR2 (germline): MDHEN, SYDVKM. V was shortened by 5 bases and J by 0 bases, with 10 bases between the two germline ends. DNA of the CDR3: TGTGCCAGCAGTCGGACGGCCTTGAACACTGAAGCTTTCTTT. As protein: CASSRTALNTEAFF. The whole variable domain, remainder taken from reference TRBV28 and TRBJ1-1, is DVKVTQSSRYLVKRTGEKVFLECVQDMDHENMFWYRQDPGLGLRLIYFSYDVKMKEKGDIPEGYSVSREKKERFSLILESASTNQTSMYLCASSRTALNTEAFFGQGTRLTVV.

The chain links TRBV5-1 to TRBJ2-2; D gene ambiguous. The CDR3 has 15 residues. The V gene's germline CDR1 is SGHRS and CDR2 YFSETQ. V was cut by 0 bases and J by 6 bases, with 12 bases left in between. Written as DNA, the CDR3 is TGCGCCAGCAGCTTGGATGGCCTTAGTCCCGGGGAGCTGTTTTTT. It translates to CASSLDGLSPGELFF.

This sequence joins TRBV5-1 and TRBJ2-2; a weak D match, TRBD1 (5 bases). The CDR3 is made up of 16 amino acids. Germline assignment: CDR1 SGHRS and CDR2 YFSETQ. V was pared by 5 bases and J by 0 bases, with 14 bases between. The CDR3 is CASSNRGTANTGELFF. The CDR3, as DNA: TGCGCCAGCAGTAATAGGGGCACCGCGAACACCGGGGAGCTGTTTTTT.

This sequence joins TRBV7-9 and TRBJ1-4; D is ambiguous. CDR3 length equals 15 residues. Trimming left V 1 base short and J 0 bases short, with 6 bases between. Germline V CDR1 and CDR2: SEHNR, FQNEAQ (reference sequence). CDR3 sequence: CASSLGYATNEKLFF. The DNA of the CDR3 is TGTGCCAGCAGCTTAGGGTACGCAACTAATGAAAAACTGTTTTTT. Combining the CDR3 with reference TRBV7-9 and TRBJ1-4 gives the whole variable domain DTGVSQNPRHKITKRGQNVTFRCDPISEHNRLYWYRQTLGQGPEFLTYFQNEAQLEKSRLLSDRFSAERPKGSFSTLEIQRTEQGDSAMYLCASSLGYATNEKLFFGSGTQLSVL.

This clone showed up just once. This chain uses TRBV6-5 with TRBJ2-5; no firm D call. CDR3 length: 14 residues. In germline, CDR1 is MNHEY, CDR2 SVGAGI. The V and J ends lost 5 bases and 5 bases respectively, with 15 bases between them. The CDR3 region has the DNA TGTGCCAGCAGTCGGCCGAAGACCGCGGAGACCCAGTACTTC. This sequence encodes CASSRPKTAETQYF.

The rearrangement links TRBV12-1 to TRBJ2-7; the D call of TRBD1 is as the table states it, not checked on the DNA. TRBV12-1 is shown as a pseudogene. CDR3 size: 14 residues. Here the CDR3 reads CASSKPGQGNEQYF. The CDR3 DNA is TGTGCCAGCAGTAAACCGGGACAGGGGAACGAGCAGTACTTC.

The chain has TRBV11-2 and TRBJ1-1, with D possibly being TRBD1 (6 bases). The CDR3 is 13 residues long. V was shortened by 6 bases and J by 1 base, with 9 bases between the two germline ends. The germline V gene encodes CDR1 SGHAT and CDR2 FQNNGV. CDR3 loop: CASSWTANTEAFF. The DNA of the CDR3 is TGTGCCAGCAGTTGGACAGCGAACACTGAAGCTTTCTTT.

The chain links TRBV6-1 to TRBJ2-7; TRBD1 matches 8 bases. The V and J ends lost 9 bases and 7 bases, in that order; junction bases with no gene match: 5. This CDR3 has 11 amino acids. Per the germline V gene, CDR1 is MNHNS and CDR2 is SASEGT. As DNA, the CDR3 is TGTGCCAGTAAAACAGGGGGAGAGCAGTACTTC. It yields the protein CASKTGGEQYF.

The chain combines TRBV27 with TRBJ2-5; 9 bases align to TRBD2. The closer fit of TRBJ2-7 to the DNA end suggests the J call may be wrong. CDR1 MNHEY and CDR2 SMNVEV come from the germline V gene (reference sequence). The CDR3 runs to 17 residues. The CDR3 nucleotides are TGTGCCAGCAGCCCCAATGGCGGGAGGGCCTCGGCCTACGAGCAGTACTTC. Translation: CASSPNGGRASAYEQYF.

The rearrangement joins TRBV29-1 to TRBJ1-1; D may be TRBD1 (6 bases). With 6 bases removed from V and 0 bases from J, the gap between germline ends came to 14 bases. Germline V gene lookup returns CDR1 SQVTM and CDR2 ANQGSEA. The CDR3 loop spans 14 amino acids. The DNA of the CDR3 is TGCAGCGTATACCCCGGGACAATGAACACTGAAGCTTTCTTT. Translating it yields CSVYPGTMNTEAFF. Together with reference TRBV29-1 and TRBJ1-1, the CDR3 gives the full variable domain: SAVISQKPSRDICQRGTSLTIQCQVDSQVTMMFWYRQQPGQSLTLIATANQGSEATYESGFVIDKFPISRPNLTFSTLTVSNMSPEDSSIYLCSVYPGTMNTEAFFGQGTRLTVV.

The chain combines TRBV4-1 with TRBJ2-1; TRBD2 aligns across 9 bases. The CDR3 is 18 residues long. Germline-derived CDR1 and CDR2 are MGHRA and YSYEKL. With V trimmed by 0 bases and J by 4 bases, 10 bases remained unmatched. The CDR3 spells CASSQDLLAGATYNEQFF. The CDR3 coding sequence is TGCGCCAGCAGCCAAGATTTATTAGCGGGAGCCACTTACAATGAGCAGTTCTTC.

The rearrangement uses TRBV20-1 and TRBJ1-6; D perhaps matches TRBD1 (5 bases). The germline V and J ends were trimmed by 4 bases and 14 bases, with 12 bases remaining between them. CDR3 length: 11 amino acids. The germline V gene has CDR1 DFQATT and CDR2 SNEGSKA (reference sequence). The CDR3 region has the DNA TGCAGTGCTACAACAGGCCGGGCCCTCCACTTT. Its translation: CSATTGRALHF.

This chain connects TRBV10-3 to TRBJ2-7, with 10 bases that match TRBD2. V shed 7 bases, J shed 0 bases, and the junction held 3 bases outside the gene matches. CDR1 and CDR2 (germline): ENHRY, SYGVKD. The CDR3 length is 14 residues. CDR3 in amino acids: CAITPSGSSYEQYF. CDR3 nucleotide sequence: TGTGCCATCACTCCTAGCGGGAGCTCCTACGAGCAGTACTTC.

The V gene is TRBV28, the J gene TRBJ1-1, with D uncertain. Germline V gene data show CDR1 as MDHEN and CDR2 as SYDVKM. The CDR3 runs 12 residues. Trimming cost V 8 bases and J 2 bases, with 9 bases left between them. CDR3 DNA: TGTGCCAGCGCGGACGGTAACACTGAAGCTTTCTTT. Amino acids: CASADGNTEAFF.

The chain is built from TRBV28 and TRBJ1-2; 9 nucleotides align to TRBD1. This CDR3 contains 16 residues. Germline trimming cut 5 bases from V and 3 bases from J; bases unmatched to any gene: 10. The germline gives CDR1 MDHEN, CDR2 SYDVKM. As DNA, the CDR3 is TGTGCCAGCAGTGACGCGGTAAGGACAGGGGACTATGGCTACACCTTC. Translating it yields CASSDAVRTGDYGYTF.

The J gene is TRBJ2-1, the V gene TRBV19, with D unresolved. V was pared by 2 bases and J by 7 bases, with 6 bases between. Germline CDR1 reads LNHDA; CDR2 reads SQIVND (reference sequence). This CDR3 is built from 12 residues. Here the CDR3 DNA reads TGTGCCAGTAGTATAATGGGGAATGAGCAGTTCTTC. Encoded protein: CASSIMGNEQFF.

V usage is TRBV7-2 and J usage is TRBJ2-1, with D unresolved. Germline V gives CDR1 SGHTA, CDR2 FQGNSA. Trimming left V 4 bases short and J 2 bases short, with 12 bases between. The CDR3 is made up of 15 amino acids. Written as DNA, the CDR3 is TGTGCCAGCAGCTCCCGGGCCCGCCCCTACAATGAGCAGTTCTTC. This translates into CASSSRARPYNEQFF.

The CDR3 DNA follows: TGTGCCATCAGTGAGCCCCGGACAGGCCTGAACACTGAAGCTTTCTTT. This encodes CAISEPRTGLNTEAFF. V is TRBV10-3 and J is TRBJ1-1; 7 nucleotides agree with TRBD1. This CDR3 contains 16 residues. Germline loops: CDR1 ENHRY, CDR2 SYGVKD. V lost 2 bases and J lost 0; bases outside the gene matches: 6.

The rearrangement uses TRBV30 and TRBJ2-1, with 7 nucleotides matching TRBD2. This CDR3 comprises 15 residues. The germline gives CDR1 GTSNPN, CDR2 SVGIG (reference sequence). With V trimmed by 0 bases and J by 6 bases, 8 bases remained unmatched. CDR3 amino acids: CAWSVQAGMGNEQFF. CDR3 in DNA: TGTGCCTGGAGTGTACAAGCGGGAATGGGCAATGAGCAGTTCTTC.

This chain uses TRBV6-1 with TRBJ2-3; the D is unclear. CDR1 and CDR2 (germline): MNHNS, SASEGT. The V end was cut by 2 bases, the J end by 1 base, with 7 bases between. The length of the CDR3 is 14 residues. The CDR3 spells CASSERYRTDTQYF. In DNA, the CDR3 is TGTGCCAGCAGTGAACGCTACCGCACAGATACGCAGTATTTT.